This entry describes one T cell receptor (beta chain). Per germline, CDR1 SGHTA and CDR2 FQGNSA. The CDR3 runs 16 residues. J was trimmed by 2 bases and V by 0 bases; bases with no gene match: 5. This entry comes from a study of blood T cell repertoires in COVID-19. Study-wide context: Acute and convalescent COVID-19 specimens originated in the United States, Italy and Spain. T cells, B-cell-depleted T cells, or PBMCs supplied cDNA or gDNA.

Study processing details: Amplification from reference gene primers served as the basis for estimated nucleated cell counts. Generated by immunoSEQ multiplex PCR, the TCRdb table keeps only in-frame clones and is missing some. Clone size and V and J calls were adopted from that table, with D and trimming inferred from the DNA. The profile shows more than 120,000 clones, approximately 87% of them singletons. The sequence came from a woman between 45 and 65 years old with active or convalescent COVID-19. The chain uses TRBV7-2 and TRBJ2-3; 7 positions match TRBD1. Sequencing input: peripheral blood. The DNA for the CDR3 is TGTGCCAGCAGCTTAGCGACAGGGCGCCCCACAGATACGCAGTATTTT. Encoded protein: CASSLATGRPTDTQYF.